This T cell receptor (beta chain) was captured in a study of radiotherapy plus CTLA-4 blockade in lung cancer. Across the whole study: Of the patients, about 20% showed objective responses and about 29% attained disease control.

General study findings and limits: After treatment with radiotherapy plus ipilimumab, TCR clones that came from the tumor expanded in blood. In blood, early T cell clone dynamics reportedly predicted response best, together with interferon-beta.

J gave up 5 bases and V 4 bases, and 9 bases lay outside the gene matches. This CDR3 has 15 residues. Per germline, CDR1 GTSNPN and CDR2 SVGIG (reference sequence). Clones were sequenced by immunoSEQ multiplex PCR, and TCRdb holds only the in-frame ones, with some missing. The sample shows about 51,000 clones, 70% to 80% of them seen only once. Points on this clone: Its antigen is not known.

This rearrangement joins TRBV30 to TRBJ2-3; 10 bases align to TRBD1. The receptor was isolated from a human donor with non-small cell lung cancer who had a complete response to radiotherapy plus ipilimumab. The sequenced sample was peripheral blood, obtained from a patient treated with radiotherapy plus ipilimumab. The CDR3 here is CAWNLGQGGLDTQYF. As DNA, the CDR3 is TGTGCCTGGAACCTTGGACAGGGGGGATTAGATACGCAGTATTTT.